The T cell receptor beta chain under discussion was sequenced for a study of Tregs in tolerant kidney transplant recipients. Concerning this clone itself: Antigen unknown.

Study-wide results and caveats: Findings come from small patient numbers and require larger validation.

V was cut by 2 bases and J by 0 bases, with 14 bases left in between. The CDR3 runs to 16 residues. Germline V gene data show CDR1 as SGHRS and CDR2 as YFSETQ. This table comes from immunoSEQ multiplex PCR, and its TCRdb copy is limited to in-frame clones, with some not included. The sample has some 18,000 clones, 50% to 70% seen once. This chain uses TRBV5-1 with TRBJ1-1, with no clear D. The specimen sequenced was Tregs from blood cultured with allogeneic cells. This sequence was found in a human donor in good health. The CDR3 bases are TGCGCCAGCAGCTTCCAGTCCCTTAGGATGAACACTGAAGCTTTCTTT. It codes for CASSFQSLRMNTEAFF.